This is a list of T cell receptor beta chains from one sample in a study of shared clonotypes between healthy human individuals. The method was immunoSEQ multiplex PCR; TCRdb's version includes in-frame clones alone and lacks a portion of them. The sample has roughly 2.2 million clones, 80% to 95% seen once; the top ten hold 0.35% to 0.45%. Sample: naive CD4+ T cells from PBMCs. Receptors originate from a man aged 18 to 30 in good health. Some clones in this sample may be carry-over from other donors' samples. Both conserved end residues are part of each CDR3. The D gene is left open where the match is weak. Where a row states a size, it is once, few, many or the class of an expanded clone; other rows omit it.

v_call	d_call	j_call	clone_size	cdr3_aa	cdr3_nt
TRBV28	.	TRBJ1-2	.	CASRSGGAYGYTF	TGTGCCAGCAGGTCCGGGGGCGCTTATGGCTACACCTTC
TRBV28	TRBD1	TRBJ1-4	.	CASTTPSQGGNEKLFF	TGTGCCAGCACCACGCCCTCCCAGGGGGGAAATGAAAAACTGTTTTTT
TRBV6-5	.	TRBJ1-2	.	CASRRTGVYGYTF	TGTGCCAGCAGACGCACAGGAGTCTATGGCTACACCTTC
TRBV28	.	TRBJ1-5	.	CASSLAGAQDSNQPQHF	TGTGCCAGCAGTTTGGCGGGGGCCCAAGATAGCAATCAGCCCCAGCATTTT
TRBV9	.	TRBJ1-1	.	CASSAVQGNTEAFF	TGTGCCAGCAGCGCCGTACAGGGGAACACTGAAGCTTTCTTT
TRBV27	.	TRBJ1-2	.	CASSLGAGEGNTF	TGTGCCAGCAGCCTGGGCGCAGGGGAGGGGAACACCTTC
TRBV6-1	TRBD2	TRBJ2-1	.	CAISTGLAGGNEQFF	TGTGCCATTTCAACGGGACTAGCGGGAGGCAATGAGCAGTTCTTC
TRBV4-3	TRBD1	TRBJ2-3	.	CASSQGQGATDTQYF	TGCGCCAGCAGCCAGGGACAGGGCGCCACAGATACGCAGTATTTT
TRBV4-3	TRBD1	TRBJ1-1	.	CASSQGSTGATEAFF	TGCGCCAGCAGCCAAGGCTCGACAGGGGCCACTGAAGCTTTCTTT
TRBV5-1	TRBD1	TRBJ2-7	.	CASSWGPGQPPSHF	TGCGCCAGCAGCTGGGGCCCGGGACAGCCCCCGTCGCATTTC
TRBV28	TRBD1	TRBJ1-5	.	CATTPRTGGLNSNQPQHF	TGTGCCACCACCCCCCGGACAGGGGGCCTAAATAGCAATCAGCCCCAGCATTTT
TRBV5-1	.	TRBJ2-3	.	CASSRAGQTDTQYF	TGCGCCAGCAGCCGGGCGGGCCAAACAGATACGCAGTATTTT
TRBV28	TRBD2	TRBJ2-1	.	CASSPPWGGLAGVRNEQFF	TGTGCCAGCAGTCCCCCCTGGGGGGGACTAGCGGGAGTACGGAATGAGCAGTTCTTC
TRBV28	.	TRBJ1-1	once	CASSLSVVRVDTEAFF	TGTGCCAGCAGTTTATCCGTGGTCAGGGTGGACACTGAAGCTTTCTTT
TRBV10-3	TRBD2	TRBJ2-5	.	CATCSTSGVQETQYF	TGTGCCACCTGCTCTACTAGCGGAGTTCAAGAGACCCAGTACTTC
TRBV19	TRBD1	TRBJ2-7	.	CASRSTHRDRSYEQYF	TGTGCCAGTAGAAGCACACACCGGGACAGATCCTACGAGCAGTACTTC
TRBV9	.	TRBJ1-1	few	CASSGGPGHEAFF	TGTGCCAGCAGCGGAGGTCCGGGACACGAAGCTTTCTTT
TRBV25-1	.	TRBJ2-3	.	CASSEPGDADTQYF	TGTGCCAGCAGTGAACCCGGGGACGCAGATACGCAGTATTTT
TRBV7-9	.	TRBJ2-7	.	CASRMSSGREKEEQYF	TGTGCCAGCAGGATGTCTTCTGGGCGGGAAAAGGAGGAGCAGTACTTC
TRBV10-3	.	TRBJ2-6	.	CAIYSGAGANVLTF	TGTGCCATCTATTCAGGGGCTGGGGCCAACGTCCTGACTTTC
TRBV27	.	TRBJ2-5	.	CASSLSPSSLGETQYF	TGTGCCAGCAGTTTATCACCCAGTAGCTTGGGAGAGACCCAGTACTTC
TRBV5-1	TRBD2	TRBJ2-2	.	CASSSRPGGRDTGELFF	TGCGCCAGCAGCTCGCGGCCTGGCGGGAGGGACACCGGGGAGCTGTTTTTT
TRBV5-1	TRBD2	TRBJ2-7	.	CASSLRSSGIQDEQYF	TGCGCCAGCAGCTTGAGATCGAGCGGGATACAGGACGAGCAGTACTTC
TRBV6-1	.	TRBJ1-1	.	CASSEASTGRGEAFF	TGTGCCAGCAGTGAAGCGTCAACAGGGCGAGGTGAAGCTTTCTTT
TRBV19	TRBD2	TRBJ2-7	.	CASSIGGRAGNEQYF	TGTGCCAGTAGTATAGGCGGGAGGGCCGGTAACGAGCAGTACTTC
TRBV6-5	.	TRBJ2-2	.	CASSYTYGPGELFF	TGTGCCAGCAGTTACACCTACGGTCCCGGGGAGCTGTTTTTT
TRBV4-3	.	TRBJ1-2	.	CASSPQKGRGFRDNYGYTF	TGCGCCAGCAGCCCACAGAAAGGGCGAGGGTTCAGAGATAACTATGGCTACACCTTC
TRBV4-3	.	TRBJ2-7	.	CASSQVVGPGEQYF	TGCGCCAGCAGCCAAGTGGTGGGGCCGGGCGAGCAGTACTTC
TRBV7-9	.	TRBJ2-7	.	CASTPTRTDTREQYF	TGTGCCAGCACCCCCACCCGGACGGATACCAGGGAGCAGTACTTC